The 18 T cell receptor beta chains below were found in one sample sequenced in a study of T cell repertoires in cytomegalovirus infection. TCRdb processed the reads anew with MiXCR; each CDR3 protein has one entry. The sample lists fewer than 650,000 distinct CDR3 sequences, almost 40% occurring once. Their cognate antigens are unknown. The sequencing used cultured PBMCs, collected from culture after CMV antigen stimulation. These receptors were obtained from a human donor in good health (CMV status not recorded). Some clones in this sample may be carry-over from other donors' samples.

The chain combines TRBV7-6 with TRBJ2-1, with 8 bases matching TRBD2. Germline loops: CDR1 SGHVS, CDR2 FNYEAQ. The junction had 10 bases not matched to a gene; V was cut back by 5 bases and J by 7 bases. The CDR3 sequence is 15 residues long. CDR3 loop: CASSVGVAGKNEQFF. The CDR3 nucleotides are TGTGCCAGCAGCGTGGGGGTAGCGGGGAAGAATGAGCAGTTCTTC. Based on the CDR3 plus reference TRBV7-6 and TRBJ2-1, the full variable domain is GAGVSQSPRYKVTKRGQDVALRCDPISGHVSLYWYRQALGQGPEFLTYFNYEAQQDKSGLPNDRFSAERPEGSISTLTIQRTEQRDSAMYRCASSVGVAGKNEQFFGPGTRLTVL.

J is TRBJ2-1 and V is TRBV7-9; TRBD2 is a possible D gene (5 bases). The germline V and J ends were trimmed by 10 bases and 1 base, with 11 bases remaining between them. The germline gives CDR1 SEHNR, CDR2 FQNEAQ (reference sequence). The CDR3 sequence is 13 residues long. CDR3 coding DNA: TGTGCCACCCCTCGGGGTTCCTACAATGAGCAGTTCTTC. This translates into CATPRGSYNEQFF.

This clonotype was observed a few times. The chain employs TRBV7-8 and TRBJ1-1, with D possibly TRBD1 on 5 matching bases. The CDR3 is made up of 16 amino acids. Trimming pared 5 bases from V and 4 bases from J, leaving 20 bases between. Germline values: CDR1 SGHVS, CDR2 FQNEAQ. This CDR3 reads CASSPTAELGGTEAFF. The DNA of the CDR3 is TGTGCCAGCAGCCCGACGGCGGAGCTTGGGGGCACTGAAGCTTTCTTT. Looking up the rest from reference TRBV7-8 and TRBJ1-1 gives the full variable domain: GAGVSQSPRYKVAKRGQDVALRCDPISGHVSLFWYQQALGQGPEFLTYFQNEAQLDKSGLPSDRFFAERPEGSVSTLKIQRTQQEDSAVYLCASSPTAELGGTEAFFGQGTRLTVV.

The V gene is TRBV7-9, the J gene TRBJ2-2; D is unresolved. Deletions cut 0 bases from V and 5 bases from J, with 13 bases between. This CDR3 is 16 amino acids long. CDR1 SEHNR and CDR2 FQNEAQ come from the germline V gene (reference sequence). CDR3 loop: CASSLADRVGTGELFF. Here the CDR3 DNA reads TGTGCCAGCAGCTTAGCGGACCGTGTGGGGACCGGGGAGCTGTTTTTT. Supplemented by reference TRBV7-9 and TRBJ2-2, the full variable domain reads DTGVSQNPRHKITKRGQNVTFRCDPISEHNRLYWYRQTLGQGPEFLTYFQNEAQLEKSRLLSDRFSAERPKGSFSTLEIQRTEQGDSAMYLCASSLADRVGTGELFFGEGSRLTVL.

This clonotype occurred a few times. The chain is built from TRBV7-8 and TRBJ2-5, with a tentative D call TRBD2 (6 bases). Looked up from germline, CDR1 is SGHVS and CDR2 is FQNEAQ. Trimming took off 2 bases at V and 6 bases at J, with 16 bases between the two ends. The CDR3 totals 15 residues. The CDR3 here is CASSLKGGGRKTQYF. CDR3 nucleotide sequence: TGTGCCAGCAGCTTAAAGGGAGGTGGGAGGAAGACCCAGTACTTC.

Here the CDR3 reads CASSTGGPTDTQYF. Written as DNA, the CDR3 is TGTGCCAGCAGCACCGGGGGGCCGACAGATACGCAGTATTTT. This chain uses TRBV4-2 with TRBJ2-3; D might be TRBD2 (7 bases). V lost 5 bases, J lost 3 bases, and 12 bases lay in between. Germline-derived CDR1 and CDR2 are LGHNA and YNFKEQ. The CDR3 consists of 14 residues.

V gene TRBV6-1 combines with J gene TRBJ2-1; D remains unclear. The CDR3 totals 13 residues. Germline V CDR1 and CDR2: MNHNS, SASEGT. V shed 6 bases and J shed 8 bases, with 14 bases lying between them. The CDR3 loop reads CASRKPLVHEQFF. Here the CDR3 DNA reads TGTGCCAGCAGGAAACCCTTGGTTCATGAGCAGTTCTTC.

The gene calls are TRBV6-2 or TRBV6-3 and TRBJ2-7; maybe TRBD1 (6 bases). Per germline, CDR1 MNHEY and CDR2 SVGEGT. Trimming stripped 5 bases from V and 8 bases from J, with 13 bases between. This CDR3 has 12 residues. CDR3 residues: CASSENREKQYF. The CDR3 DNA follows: TGTGCCAGCAGTGAGAACAGGGAGAAGCAGTACTTC.

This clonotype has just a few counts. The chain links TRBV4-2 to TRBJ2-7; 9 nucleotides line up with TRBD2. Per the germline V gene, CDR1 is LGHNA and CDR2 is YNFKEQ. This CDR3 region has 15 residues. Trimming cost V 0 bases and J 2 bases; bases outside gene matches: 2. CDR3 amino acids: CASSQELAGTYEQYF. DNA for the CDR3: TGTGCCAGCAGCCAAGAACTAGCGGGTACCTACGAGCAGTACTTC.

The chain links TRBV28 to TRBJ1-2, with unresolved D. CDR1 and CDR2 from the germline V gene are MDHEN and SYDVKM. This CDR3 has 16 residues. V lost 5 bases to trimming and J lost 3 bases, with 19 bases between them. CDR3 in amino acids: CASSPRLFPTDYGYTF. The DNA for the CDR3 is TGTGCCAGCAGTCCCCGACTCTTCCCAACGGACTATGGCTACACCTTC.

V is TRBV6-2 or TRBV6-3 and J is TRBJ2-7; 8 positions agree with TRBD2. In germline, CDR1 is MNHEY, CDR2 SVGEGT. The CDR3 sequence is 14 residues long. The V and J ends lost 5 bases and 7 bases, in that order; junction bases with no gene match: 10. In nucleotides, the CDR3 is TGTGCCAGCAGTGAACTGGCGGGAGGTAGTGAGCAGTACTTC. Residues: CASSELAGGSEQYF.

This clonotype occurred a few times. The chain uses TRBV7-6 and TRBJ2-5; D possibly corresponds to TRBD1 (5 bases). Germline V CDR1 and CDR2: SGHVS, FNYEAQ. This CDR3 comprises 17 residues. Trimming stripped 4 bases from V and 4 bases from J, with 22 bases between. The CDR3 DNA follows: TGTGCCAGCAGCTCTCCCCGCGAGGCAGGGCGATTAGAGACCCAGTACTTC. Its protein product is CASSSPREAGRLETQYF.

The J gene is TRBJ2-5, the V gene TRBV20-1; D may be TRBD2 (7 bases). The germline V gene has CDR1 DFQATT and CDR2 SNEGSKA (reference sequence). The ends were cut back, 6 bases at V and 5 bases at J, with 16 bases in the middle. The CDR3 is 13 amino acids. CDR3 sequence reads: CSACGGGSETQYF. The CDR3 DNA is TGCAGTGCCTGTGGGGGGGGCAGTGAGACCCAGTACTTC.

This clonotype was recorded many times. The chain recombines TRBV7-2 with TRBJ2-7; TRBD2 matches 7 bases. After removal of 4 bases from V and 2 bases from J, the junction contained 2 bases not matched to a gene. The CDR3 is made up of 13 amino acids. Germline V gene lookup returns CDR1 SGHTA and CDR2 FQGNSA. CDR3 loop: CASSYGTTYEQYF. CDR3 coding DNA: TGTGCCAGCAGCTACGGGACTACCTACGAGCAGTACTTC.

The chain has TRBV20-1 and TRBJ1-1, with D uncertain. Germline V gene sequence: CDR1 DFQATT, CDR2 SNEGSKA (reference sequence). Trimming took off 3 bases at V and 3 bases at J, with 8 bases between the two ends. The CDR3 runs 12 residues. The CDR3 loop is CSASHGDTEAFF. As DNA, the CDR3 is TGCAGTGCTAGCCACGGGGACACTGAAGCTTTCTTT.

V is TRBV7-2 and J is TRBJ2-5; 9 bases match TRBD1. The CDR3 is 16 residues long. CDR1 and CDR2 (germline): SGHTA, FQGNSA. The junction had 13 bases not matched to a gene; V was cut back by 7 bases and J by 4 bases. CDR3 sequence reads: CASNGGGRGQGETQYF. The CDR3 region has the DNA TGTGCCAGCAACGGCGGGGGCAGGGGACAGGGAGAGACCCAGTACTTC.

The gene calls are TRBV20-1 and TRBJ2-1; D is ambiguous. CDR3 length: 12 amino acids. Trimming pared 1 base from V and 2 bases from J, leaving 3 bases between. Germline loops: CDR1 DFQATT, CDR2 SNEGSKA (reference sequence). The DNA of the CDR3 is TGCAGTGCTAGAGTAGCCTACAATGAGCAGTTCTTC. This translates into CSARVAYNEQFF.

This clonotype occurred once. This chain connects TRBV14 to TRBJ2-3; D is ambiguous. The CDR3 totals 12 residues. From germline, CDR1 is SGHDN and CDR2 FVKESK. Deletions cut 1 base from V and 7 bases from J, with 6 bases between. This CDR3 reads CASSQVPYTQYF. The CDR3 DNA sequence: TGTGCCAGCAGCCAAGTCCCATATACGCAGTATTTT.